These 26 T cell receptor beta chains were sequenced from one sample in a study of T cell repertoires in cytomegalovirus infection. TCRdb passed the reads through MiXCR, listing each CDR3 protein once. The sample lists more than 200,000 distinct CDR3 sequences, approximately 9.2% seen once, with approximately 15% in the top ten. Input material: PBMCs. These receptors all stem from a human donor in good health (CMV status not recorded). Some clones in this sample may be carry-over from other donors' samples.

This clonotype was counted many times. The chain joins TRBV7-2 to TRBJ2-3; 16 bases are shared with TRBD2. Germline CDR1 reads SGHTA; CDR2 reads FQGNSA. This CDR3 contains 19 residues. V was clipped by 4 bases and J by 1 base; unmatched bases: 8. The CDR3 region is CASSYRPGLAGGGTDTQYF. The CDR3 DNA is TGTGCCAGCAGCTACCGTCCGGGACTAGCGGGGGGGGGCACAGATACGCAGTATTTT.

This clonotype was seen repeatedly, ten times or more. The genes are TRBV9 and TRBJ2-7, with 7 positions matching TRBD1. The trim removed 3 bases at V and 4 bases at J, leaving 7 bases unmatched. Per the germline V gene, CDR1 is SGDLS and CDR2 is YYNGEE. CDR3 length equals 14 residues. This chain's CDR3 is CASSALVQGYEQYF. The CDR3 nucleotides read TGTGCCAGCAGCGCACTCGTACAGGGGTACGAGCAGTACTTC. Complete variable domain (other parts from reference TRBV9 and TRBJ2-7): DSGVTQTPKHLITATGQRVTLRCSPRSGDLSVYWYQQSLDQGLQFLIQYYNGEERAKGNILERFSAQQFPDLHSELNLSSLELGDSALYFCASSALVQGYEQYFGPGTRLTVT.

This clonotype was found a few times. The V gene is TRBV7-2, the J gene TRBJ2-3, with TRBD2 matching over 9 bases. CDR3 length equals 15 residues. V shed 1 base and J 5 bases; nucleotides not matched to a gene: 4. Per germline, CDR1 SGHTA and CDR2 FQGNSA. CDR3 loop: CASSLEGSGGDTQYF. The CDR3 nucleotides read TGTGCCAGCAGCTTAGAAGGTAGCGGGGGAGATACGCAGTATTTT.

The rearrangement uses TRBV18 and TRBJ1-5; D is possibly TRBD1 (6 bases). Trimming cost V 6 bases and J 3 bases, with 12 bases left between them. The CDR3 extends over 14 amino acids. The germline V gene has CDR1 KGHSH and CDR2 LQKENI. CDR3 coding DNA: TGTGCCAGCTCGCATGGACAGAACAATCAGCCCCAGCATTTT. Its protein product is CASSHGQNNQPQHF.

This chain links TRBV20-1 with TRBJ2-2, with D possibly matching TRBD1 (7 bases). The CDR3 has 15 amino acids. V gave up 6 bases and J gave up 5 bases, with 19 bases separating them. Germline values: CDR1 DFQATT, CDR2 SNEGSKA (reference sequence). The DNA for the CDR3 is TGCAGTGCCCCACCCAGGGGGGTAGGGACCGGGGAGCTGTTTTTT. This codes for CSAPPRGVGTGELFF.

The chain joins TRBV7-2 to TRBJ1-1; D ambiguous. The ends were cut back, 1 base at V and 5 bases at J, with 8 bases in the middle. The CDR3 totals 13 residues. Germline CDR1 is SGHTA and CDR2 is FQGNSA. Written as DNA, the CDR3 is TGTGCCAGCAGCTTAGGTCCGAGGACTGAAGCTTTCTTT. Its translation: CASSLGPRTEAFF.

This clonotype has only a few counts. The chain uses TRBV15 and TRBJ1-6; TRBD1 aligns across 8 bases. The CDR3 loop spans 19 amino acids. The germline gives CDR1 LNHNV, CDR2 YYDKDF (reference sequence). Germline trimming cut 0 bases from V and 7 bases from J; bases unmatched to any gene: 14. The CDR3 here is CATSRDQTTGGDMNSPLHF. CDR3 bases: TGTGCCACCAGCAGAGATCAGACCACAGGGGGTGATATGAATTCACCCCTCCACTTT.

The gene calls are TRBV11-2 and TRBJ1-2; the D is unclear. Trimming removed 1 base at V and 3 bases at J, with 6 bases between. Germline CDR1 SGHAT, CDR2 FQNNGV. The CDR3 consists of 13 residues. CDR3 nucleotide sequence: TGTGCCAGCAGCTTAGTATTAGACTATGGCTACACCTTC. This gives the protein CASSLVLDYGYTF.

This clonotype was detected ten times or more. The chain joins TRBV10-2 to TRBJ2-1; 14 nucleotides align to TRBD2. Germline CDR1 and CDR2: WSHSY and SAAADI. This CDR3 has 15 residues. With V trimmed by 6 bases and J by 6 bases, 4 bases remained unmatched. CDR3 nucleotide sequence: TGCGCCAGCAGGGGACTAGCGGGGGTAAGCAATGAGCAGTTCTTC. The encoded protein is CASRGLAGVSNEQFF.

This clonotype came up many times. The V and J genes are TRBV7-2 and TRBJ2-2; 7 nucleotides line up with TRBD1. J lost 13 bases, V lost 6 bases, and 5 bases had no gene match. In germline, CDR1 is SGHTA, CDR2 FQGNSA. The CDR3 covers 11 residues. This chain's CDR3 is CASRRTGGLFF. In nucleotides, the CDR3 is TGTGCCAGCAGAAGGACAGGAGGGCTGTTTTTT. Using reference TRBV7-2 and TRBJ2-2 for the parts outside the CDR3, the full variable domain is GAGVSQSPSNKVTEKGKDVELRCDPISGHTALYWYRQSLGQGLEFLIYFQGNSAPDKSGLPSDRFSAERTGGSVSTLTIQRTQQEDSAVYLCASRRTGGLFFGEGSRLTVL.

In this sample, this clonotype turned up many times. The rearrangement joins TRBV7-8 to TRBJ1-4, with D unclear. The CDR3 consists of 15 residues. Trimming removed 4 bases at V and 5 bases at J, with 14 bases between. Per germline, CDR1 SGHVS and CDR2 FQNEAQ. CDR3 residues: CASSYTGNLNEKLFF. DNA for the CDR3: TGTGCCAGCAGCTACACCGGGAACTTAAATGAAAAACTGTTTTTT.

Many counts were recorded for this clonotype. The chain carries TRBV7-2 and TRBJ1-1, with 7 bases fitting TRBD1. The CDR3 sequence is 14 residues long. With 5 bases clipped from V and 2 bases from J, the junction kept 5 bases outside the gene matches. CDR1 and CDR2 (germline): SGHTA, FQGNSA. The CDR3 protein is CASSPDRLNTEAFF. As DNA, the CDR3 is TGTGCCAGCAGCCCGGACAGGTTAAACACTGAAGCTTTCTTT.

The DNA for the CDR3 is TGTGCCAGCAGTTACGGAACAGTTCGCAATCAGCCCCAGCATTTT. This encodes CASSYGTVRNQPQHF. The chain employs TRBV6-2 or TRBV6-3 and TRBJ1-5; D remains ambiguous. Germline V CDR1 and CDR2: MNHEY, SVGEGT. The CDR3 is 15 amino acids. V lost 2 bases to trimming and J lost 2 bases, with 10 bases between them.

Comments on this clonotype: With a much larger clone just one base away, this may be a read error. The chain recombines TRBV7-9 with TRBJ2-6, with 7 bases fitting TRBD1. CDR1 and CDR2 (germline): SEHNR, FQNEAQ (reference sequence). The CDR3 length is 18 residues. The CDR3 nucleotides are TGTGCCAGCAGCTTATCGACAGGGCCCCACTCTGGGGCCAACTTCCTGACTTTC. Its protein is CASSLSTGPHSGANFLTF.

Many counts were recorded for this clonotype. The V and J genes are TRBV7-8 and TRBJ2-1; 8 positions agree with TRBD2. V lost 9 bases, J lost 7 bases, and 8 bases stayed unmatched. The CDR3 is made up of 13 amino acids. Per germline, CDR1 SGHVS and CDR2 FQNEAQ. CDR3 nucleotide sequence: TGTGCCAGTGGGACTAGGGCGAGTAATGAGCAGTTCTTC. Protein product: CASGTRASNEQFF.

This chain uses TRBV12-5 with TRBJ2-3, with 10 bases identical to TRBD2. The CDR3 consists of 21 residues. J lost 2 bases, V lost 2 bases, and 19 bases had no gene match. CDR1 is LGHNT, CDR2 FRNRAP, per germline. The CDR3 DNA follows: TGTGCTAGTGGTTTGACCAGGAGGGCTAGCGGGAGCGGATGGCACACAGATACGCAGTATTTT. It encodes CASGLTRRASGSGWHTDTQYF. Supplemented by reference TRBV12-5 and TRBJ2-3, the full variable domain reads DARVTQTPRHKVTEMGQEVTMRCQPILGHNTVFWYRQTMMQGLELLAYFRNRAPLDDSGMPKDRFSAEMPDATLATLKIQPSEPRDSAVYFCASGLTRRASGSGWHTDTQYFGPGTRLTVL.

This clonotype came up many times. CDR3 protein: CASSLSGTGNSPLHF. CDR3 nucleotide sequence: TGTGCCAGCAGTTTATCTGGGACAGGGAATTCACCCCTCCACTTT. This chain links TRBV12-3 or TRBV12-4 with TRBJ1-6; 9 positions agree with TRBD1. V shed 2 bases and J 7 bases; nucleotides not matched to a gene: 3. The CDR3 is 15 residues long.

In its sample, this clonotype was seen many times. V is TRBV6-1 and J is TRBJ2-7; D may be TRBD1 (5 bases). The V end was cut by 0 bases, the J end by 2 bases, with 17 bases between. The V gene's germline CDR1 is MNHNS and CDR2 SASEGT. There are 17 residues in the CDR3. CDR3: CASSEARRATIPYEQYF. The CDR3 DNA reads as TGTGCCAGCAGTGAAGCTCGCAGGGCGACGATCCCCTACGAGCAGTACTTC.

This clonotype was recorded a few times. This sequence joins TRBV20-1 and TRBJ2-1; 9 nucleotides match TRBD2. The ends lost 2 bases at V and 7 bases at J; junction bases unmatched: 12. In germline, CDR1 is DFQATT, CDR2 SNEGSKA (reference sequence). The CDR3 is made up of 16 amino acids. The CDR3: CSARRQLAGERNEQFF. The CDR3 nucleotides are TGCAGTGCTAGACGTCAGTTAGCGGGGGAAAGGAATGAGCAGTTCTTC.

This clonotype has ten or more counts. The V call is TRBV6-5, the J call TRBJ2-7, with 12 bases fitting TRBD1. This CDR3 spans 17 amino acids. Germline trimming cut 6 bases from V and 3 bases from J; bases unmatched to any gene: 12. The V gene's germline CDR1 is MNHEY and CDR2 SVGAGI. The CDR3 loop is CASRVHRGDRGLYEQYF. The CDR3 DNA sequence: TGTGCCAGCAGGGTCCACCGAGGGGACAGGGGGCTCTACGAGCAGTACTTC.

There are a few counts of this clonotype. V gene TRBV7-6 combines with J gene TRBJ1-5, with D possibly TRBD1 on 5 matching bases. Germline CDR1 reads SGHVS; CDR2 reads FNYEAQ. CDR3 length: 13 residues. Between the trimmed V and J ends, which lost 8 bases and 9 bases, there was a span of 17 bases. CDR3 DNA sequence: TGTGCCAGCGCCCAGGGAGGGTCTAGGCCCCAGCATTTT. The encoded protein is CASAQGGSRPQHF.

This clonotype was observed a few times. CDR3 region: CASRLGPGSNYGYTF. The CDR3 nucleotides read TGTGCCAGCAGACTTGGGCCCGGCTCTAACTATGGCTACACCTTC. This chain links TRBV27 with TRBJ1-2; D ambiguous. Germline assignment: CDR1 MNHEY and CDR2 SMNVEV (reference sequence). The length of the CDR3 is 15 residues. Trimming stripped 6 bases from V and 0 bases from J, with 14 bases between.

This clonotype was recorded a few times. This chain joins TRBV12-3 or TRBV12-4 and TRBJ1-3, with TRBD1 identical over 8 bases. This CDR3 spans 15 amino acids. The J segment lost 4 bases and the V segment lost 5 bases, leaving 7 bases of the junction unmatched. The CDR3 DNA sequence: TGTGCCAGCAGTGACCCAGGGGGCTCCGGAAACACCATATATTTT. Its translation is CASSDPGGSGNTIYF.

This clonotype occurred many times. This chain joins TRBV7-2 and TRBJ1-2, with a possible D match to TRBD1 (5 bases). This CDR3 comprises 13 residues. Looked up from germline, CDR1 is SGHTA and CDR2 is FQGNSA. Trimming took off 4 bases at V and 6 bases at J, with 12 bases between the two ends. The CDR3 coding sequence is TGTGCCAGCAGCTGGGGGGTAATGGATGGCTACACCTTC. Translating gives CASSWGVMDGYTF. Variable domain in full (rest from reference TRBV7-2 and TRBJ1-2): GAGVSQSPSNKVTEKGKDVELRCDPISGHTALYWYRQSLGQGLEFLIYFQGNSAPDKSGLPSDRFSAERTGGSVSTLTIQRTQQEDSAVYLCASSWGVMDGYTFGSGTRLTVV.

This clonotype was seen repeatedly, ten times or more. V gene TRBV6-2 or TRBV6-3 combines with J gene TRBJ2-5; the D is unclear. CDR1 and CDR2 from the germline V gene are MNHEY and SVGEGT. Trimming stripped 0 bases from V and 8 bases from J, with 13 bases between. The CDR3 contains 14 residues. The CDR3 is CASSYSSRRDTQYF. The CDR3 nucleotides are TGTGCCAGCAGTTACTCGTCCCGCCGCGACACCCAGTACTTC.

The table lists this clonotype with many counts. The CDR3 DNA sequence: TGCAGCGGCGGGACAGGTTCTAACTATGGCTACACCTTC. Translated: CSGGTGSNYGYTF. This chain uses TRBV29-1 with TRBJ1-2; TRBD1 agrees at 8 bases. This CDR3 has 13 amino acids. Germline V gives CDR1 SQVTM, CDR2 ANQGSEA. V lost 7 bases to trimming and J lost 0 bases; unmatched junction nucleotides: 4.